This T cell receptor (beta chain) was captured in a study of T cells after yellow fever vaccination. Study-level results: Most primary-vaccination clones recurred post-booster (roughly 96% CD4, roughly 90% CD8).

Making TCR cDNA involved 5'RACE template switching, which added UMIs and a universal primer site. Using its own MiXCR run on the 5' RACE reads, TCRdb lists one record per CDR3 protein. The sample holds a few hundred thousand distinct CDR3 sequences; around 8.6% are singletons and the top ten take about 3%. The V gene lost 6 bases and the J gene lost 5 bases, with 10 bases spanning the gap. Germline V gene lookup returns CDR1 MNHNS and CDR2 SASEGT. CDR3 length equals 12 residues. A note on this clonotype: Its specificity is unknown.

This sample comprised CD4+ T cells sorted from PBMCs, obtained 5 days after the yellow fever booster vaccination. The chain recombines TRBV6-1 with TRBJ1-2; D uncertain. This sequence originates from a man aged 18 to 29 who received the YFV17D yellow fever vaccine. The CDR3 DNA reads TGTGCCAGCAGATCCGACGGGTATGGCTACACCTTC. It specifies CASRSDGYGYTF.